Sequencing of this T cell receptor (beta chain) was carried out in a study of beta chain features in type 1 diabetes. The CDR3 is 15 residues long. Trimming pared 5 bases from V and 2 bases from J, leaving 14 bases between. Germline CDR1 reads SGHTA; CDR2 reads FQGNSA. Regarding the study as a whole: All four CD4+ subsets from Type 1 diabetes patients carried moderately but significantly shorter TCRB CDR3s. Short templates might get an advantage during PCR, and this would be equal in patients and controls. The naive, central memory and Treg TCRB repertoires showed an apparent similarity that was greater among patients than among healthy donors.

A word on this clone: Its antigen is currently unknown.

Since all of the isolated RNA was reverse transcribed, expressed TCRB transcripts were what got sequenced. An average of roughly 4 million reads was obtained for naive, central memory and regulatory T cell samples. Sequencing used immunoSEQ multiplex PCR; TCRdb keeps in-frame clones, though not all of them. This sample has 25,000 to 30,000 clones; around 60% occur once, and the top ten carry less than 3%. This chain uses TRBV7-2 with TRBJ2-3; tentative D call: TRBD2 (6 bases). The sequence derives from a woman in her 30s with type 1 diabetes. Input material: Tregs from blood. CDR3 protein: CASSPSGWFTDTQYF. DNA for the CDR3: TGTGCCAGCAGCCCAAGCGGGTGGTTCACAGATACGCAGTATTTT. Full variable domain (missing parts from reference TRBV7-2 and TRBJ2-3): GAGVSQSPSNKVTEKGKDVELRCDPISGHTALYWYRQSLGQGLEFLIYFQGNSAPDKSGLPSDRFSAERTGGSVSTLTIQRTQQEDSAVYLCASSPSGWFTDTQYFGPGTRLTVL.